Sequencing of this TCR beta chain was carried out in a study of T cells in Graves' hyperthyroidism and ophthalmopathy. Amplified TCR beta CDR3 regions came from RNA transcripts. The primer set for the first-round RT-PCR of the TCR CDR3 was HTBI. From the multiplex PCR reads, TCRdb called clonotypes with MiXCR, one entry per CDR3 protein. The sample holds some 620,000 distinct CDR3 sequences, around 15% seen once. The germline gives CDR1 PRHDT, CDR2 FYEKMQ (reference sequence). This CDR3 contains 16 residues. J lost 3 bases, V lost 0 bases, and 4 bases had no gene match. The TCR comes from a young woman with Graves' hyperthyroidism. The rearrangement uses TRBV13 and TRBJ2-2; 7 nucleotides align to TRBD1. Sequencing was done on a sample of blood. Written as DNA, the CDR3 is TGTGCCAGCAGCTTAGGGACAGGGCTAGACACCGGGGAGCTGTTTTTT. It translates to CASSLGTGLDTGELFF.